This T cell receptor (beta chain) is drawn from a study of patients with pleural tuberculosis. This clonotype was picked up many times. TCRdb passed the reads through MiXCR, listing each CDR3 protein once. The table has some 48,000 distinct CDR3 sequences, around 6.7% seen once. This clonotype was obtained from a human donor with pleural tuberculosis.

The CDR3, as DNA: TGTGCCAGCAGCTCGTACAGGGTGGTTAATGAAAAACTGTTTTTT. Its translation is CASSSYRVVNEKLFF. The chain carries TRBV11-2 and TRBJ1-4; D may be TRBD1 (6 bases). The germline gives CDR1 SGHAT, CDR2 FQNNGV. Trimming removed 4 bases at V and 4 bases at J, with 13 bases between. The CDR3 has 15 amino acids.